One sample yielded the 30 T cell receptor beta chains listed below, sequenced in a study of cytomegalovirus exposure and HLA in healthy donors. Primers for the PCR totalled 60 Vbeta and 13 Jbeta. Profiled with immunoSEQ multiplex PCR; TCRdb holds only in-frame clones, not every one. The sample includes some 56,000 clones, about 50% seen only once; the top ten take about 12%. The sequenced sample consisted of PBMCs. The source is a human donor in good health.

The V gene is TRBV25-1, the J gene TRBJ1-5; unclear D gene. Germline V gene data show CDR1 as MGHDK and CDR2 as SYGVNS. With 6 bases removed from V and 3 bases from J, the gap between germline ends came to 12 bases. The CDR3 covers 14 residues. The CDR3: CASSPRGINQPQHF. DNA for the CDR3: TGTGCCAGCAGCCCCCGAGGCATCAATCAGCCCCAGCATTTT.

The chain recombines TRBV30 with TRBJ1-1; 9 nucleotides agree with TRBD1. The length of the CDR3 is 16 residues. Germline lookup yields CDR1 GTSNPN and CDR2 SVGIG (reference sequence). V was clipped by 7 bases and J by 4 bases; unmatched bases: 16. CDR3 sequence (DNA): TGTGCCTCAGAGCCTTGGACAGGGGATTTTGGCACTGAAGCTTTCTTT. Translated: CASEPWTGDFGTEAFF. Full variable domain (remainder filled in from reference TRBV30 and TRBJ1-1): SQTIHQWPATLVQPVGSPLSLECTVEGTSNPNLYWYRQAAGRGLQLLFYSVGIGQISSEVPQNLSASRPQDRQFILSSKKLLLSDSGFYLCASEPWTGDFGTEAFFGQGTRLTVV.

The chain recombines TRBV6-5 with TRBJ1-2, with D tentatively TRBD1 (6 bases). Germline CDR1 and CDR2: MNHEY and SVGAGI. CDR3 size: 12 residues. The V end lost 6 bases, the J end lost 4 bases, and 9 bases lay between the germline ends. CDR3 DNA sequence: TGTGCCAGCAGCTTACAGGGCTATGGCTACACCTTC. Encoded protein: CASSLQGYGYTF.

The genes are TRBV5-1 and TRBJ2-1; 11 nucleotides align to TRBD1. Losses at the gene ends were 3 bases for V and 6 bases for J; bases not matched to a gene: 5. The CDR3 loop spans 15 amino acids. Germline V gene lookup returns CDR1 SGHRS and CDR2 YFSETQ. CDR3: CASSWGQGVINEQFF. CDR3 coding DNA: TGCGCCAGCAGCTGGGGACAGGGGGTTATCAATGAGCAGTTCTTC.

The V gene is TRBV5-1, the J gene TRBJ1-1; 9 bases are a match to TRBD1. This CDR3 spans 16 amino acids. Losses at the gene ends were 4 bases for V and 6 bases for J; bases not matched to a gene: 13. CDR1 is SGHRS and CDR2 is YFSETQ in the germline V gene. The DNA of the CDR3 is TGCGCCAGCAGCAACCGGGACAGGGAGGCAACTTCTGAAGCTTTCTTT. As protein: CASSNRDREATSEAFF.

This chain links TRBV9 with TRBJ2-5; 10 nucleotides line up with TRBD2. Trimming removed 3 bases from V and 1 base from J; junction bases left unmatched: 6. Germline V gives CDR1 SGDLS, CDR2 YYNGEE. CDR3 size: 16 residues. The CDR3 DNA follows: TGTGCCAGCAGCGCCGAAACTAGCGGGATCCAAGAGACCCAGTACTTC. It is translated as CASSAETSGIQETQYF.

The chain carries TRBV19 and TRBJ1-2, with D possibly matching TRBD1 (6 bases). Trimming pared 7 bases from V and 2 bases from J, leaving 17 bases between. From germline, CDR1 is LNHDA and CDR2 SQIVND (reference sequence). The CDR3 consists of 15 residues. CDR3 sequence (DNA): TGTGCCAGTATGGGTTTGACAGGTCTCAACTATGGCTACACCTTC. As protein: CASMGLTGLNYGYTF.

The chain uses TRBV6-5 and TRBJ1-6, with TRBD1 identical over 7 bases. The V and J ends lost 5 bases and 5 bases, in that order; junction bases with no gene match: 3. The CDR3 length is 14 residues. Germline values: CDR1 MNHEY, CDR2 SVGAGI. DNA for the CDR3: TGTGCCAGCAGTCGACAGGGTAATAATTCACCCCTCCACTTT. This sequence encodes CASSRQGNNSPLHF.

The J gene is TRBJ1-1, the V gene TRBV4-1; TRBD1 might be the D (6 bases). The CDR3 is made up of 16 amino acids. Germline-derived CDR1 and CDR2 are MGHRA and YSYEKL. V dropped 2 bases and J dropped 6 bases, with 19 bases sitting between them. For the CDR3, the DNA is TGCGCCAGCAGCCAAACTCGAGGGCAGGGGTTCGCTGAAGCTTTCTTT. This translates into CASSQTRGQGFAEAFF.

The chain is built from TRBV27 and TRBJ1-5; maybe TRBD1 (6 bases). V lost 9 bases to trimming and J lost 0 bases, with 12 bases between them. The CDR3 totals 14 residues. Germline CDR1 is MNHEY and CDR2 is SMNVEV (reference sequence). CDR3 in amino acids: CASQGLYSNQPQHF. The CDR3 DNA sequence: TGTGCCAGTCAGGGGCTTTATAGCAATCAGCCCCAGCATTTT.

This clone was detected a few times. Mismatch with germline at one junction end may stem from a read error. The CDR3 sequence is CSSSFVNQPQHF. Written as DNA, the CDR3 is TGTTCCAGCAGCTTCGTAAATCAGCCCCAGCATTTT. This chain links TRBV7-9 with TRBJ1-5; D gene ambiguous. Germline V CDR1 and CDR2: SEHNR, FQNEAQ (reference sequence). This CDR3 is built from 12 residues.

This clone is medium-sized. The rearrangement uses TRBV5-1 and TRBJ1-1; D is perhaps TRBD1 (6 bases). The CDR3 extends over 19 amino acids. The V end was cut by 0 bases, the J end by 1 base, with 22 bases between. Germline lookup yields CDR1 SGHRS and CDR2 YFSETQ. The CDR3 loop is CASSLAGTGGGRGNTEAFF. CDR3 sequence (DNA): TGCGCCAGCAGCTTGGCTGGCACGGGGGGCGGAAGGGGGAACACTGAAGCTTTCTTT.

The chain has TRBV6-5 and TRBJ1-4; possible D gene TRBD1, 6 bases. Trimming removed 5 bases from V and 8 bases from J, with 9 bases in between. The CDR3 consists of 12 residues. Germline CDR1 MNHEY, CDR2 SVGAGI. CDR3 amino acids: CASSTGWEKLFF. DNA of the CDR3: TGTGCCAGCAGTACAGGGTGGGAAAAACTGTTTTTT.

This clone has just a few counts. The chain employs TRBV19 and TRBJ1-5; D is perhaps TRBD1 (5 bases). The CDR3 covers 13 residues. The germline V gene has CDR1 LNHDA and CDR2 SQIVND (reference sequence). V shed 6 bases and J shed 7 bases, with 13 bases lying between them. CDR3 region: CASSAGIRQPQHF. The CDR3 region has the DNA TGTGCCAGTAGCGCAGGGATTAGGCAGCCCCAGCATTTT.

This clone was found a few times. The gene calls are TRBV5-1 and TRBJ2-7; 10 nucleotides agree with TRBD2. This CDR3 spans 13 amino acids. V trimming: 5 bases; J trimming: 3 bases; junction bases outside the gene matches: 2. CDR1 and CDR2 (germline): SGHRS, YFSETQ. The CDR3 reads CASRSGGGYEQYF. The DNA for the CDR3 is TGCGCCAGCAGAAGCGGGGGGGGCTACGAGCAGTACTTC.

The table lists this clone with a few counts. The chain is built from TRBV7-9 and TRBJ2-7; weak D call: TRBD1 (6 bases). This CDR3 is 16 amino acids long. V gave up 5 bases and J gave up 0 bases, with 17 bases separating them. Germline CDR1 reads SEHNR; CDR2 reads FQNEAQ (reference sequence). CDR3 DNA sequence: TGTGCCAGCAGCCCTGGGGGCGCAGGGAGCTCCTACGAGCAGTACTTC. Translation: CASSPGGAGSSYEQYF.

This clone was counted a few times. V usage is TRBV28 and J usage is TRBJ1-3, with 7 bases matching TRBD1. V lost 5 bases to trimming and J lost 4 bases; unmatched junction nucleotides: 11. This CDR3 contains 16 residues. Germline V gene lookup returns CDR1 MDHEN and CDR2 SYDVKM. In DNA, the CDR3 is TGTGCCAGCAGTCCCGAGACAGGGAAAGGGGGAAACACCATATATTTT. Protein sequence: CASSPETGKGGNTIYF.

The chain joins TRBV11-2 to TRBJ2-7; the D gene is possibly TRBD1 (6 bases). CDR1 SGHAT and CDR2 FQNNGV come from the germline V gene. This CDR3 has 12 amino acids. The V gene lost 4 bases and the J gene lost 6 bases, with 10 bases spanning the gap. The CDR3 spells CASSSQGSEQYF. CDR3 nucleotide sequence: TGTGCCAGCAGCTCCCAGGGGAGCGAGCAGTACTTC.

The chain links TRBV7-8 to TRBJ1-2; 7 bases are a match to TRBD1. Germline loops: CDR1 SGHVS, CDR2 FQNEAQ. The CDR3 has 13 amino acids. Trimming at V came to 4 bases and at J to 5 bases, leaving 4 bases not matched to a gene. The CDR3 DNA sequence: TGTGCCAGCAGCTCCGACAGGGCTTATGGCTACACCTTC. This codes for CASSSDRAYGYTF.

The chain uses TRBV7-9 and TRBJ1-5; possible D gene TRBD1, 5 bases. The CDR3 has 14 amino acids. Germline V gene data show CDR1 as SEHNR and CDR2 as FQNEAQ (reference sequence). The germline V and J ends were trimmed by 4 bases and 7 bases, with 14 bases remaining between them. The CDR3 reads CASSSWEAGQPQHF. The CDR3 DNA is TGTGCCAGCAGCTCCTGGGAGGCAGGGCAGCCCCAGCATTTT.

This clone was picked up a small number of times. The chain links TRBV30 to TRBJ1-6; TRBD1 matches at 8 bases. CDR1 and CDR2 (germline): GTSNPN, SVGIG (reference sequence). Unmatched junction bases numbered 5, after V lost 3 bases and J lost 1 base. This CDR3 contains 16 residues. CDR3 loop: CAWRGQGGSYNSPLHF. CDR3 nucleotides: TGTGCCTGGAGAGGACAGGGCGGTTCCTATAATTCACCCCTCCACTTT.

The chain has TRBV5-8 and TRBJ1-3; D may be TRBD1 (6 bases). The CDR3 is 16 residues long. The V end lost 0 bases, the J end lost 0 bases, and 10 bases lay between the germline ends. Germline values: CDR1 SGHTS, CDR2 YDEGEE. The CDR3 sequence: CASSLARGASGNTIYF. DNA of the CDR3: TGTGCCAGCAGCTTGGCCAGGGGAGCCTCTGGAAACACCATATATTTT.

This clone came up once. This chain connects TRBV27 to TRBJ2-5, with D unclear. V was clipped by 5 bases and J by 4 bases, with 17 bases between them. CDR3 length: 15 residues. From germline, CDR1 is MNHEY and CDR2 SMNVEV (reference sequence). The CDR3 sequence: CASSRRSVAGETQYF. DNA for the CDR3: TGTGCCAGCAGTAGGCGGAGTGTAGCTGGAGAGACCCAGTACTTC.

CDR3 in DNA: TGTGCCAGCAGAAAGACTAGCGGGGGCAATGAGCAGTTCTTC. It yields the protein CASRKTSGGNEQFF. The chain links TRBV2 to TRBJ2-1, with 12 bases that match TRBD2. J gave up 6 bases and V 6 bases, and 3 bases lay outside the gene matches. This CDR3 spans 14 amino acids. Looked up from germline, CDR1 is SNHLY and CDR2 is FYNNEI.

In the case of this clone: The junction departs from the called germline gene at one end, perhaps through a read error. The chain employs TRBV2 and TRBJ1-2, with D perhaps TRBD1 (5 bases). The germline V gene has CDR1 SNHLY and CDR2 FYNNEI. The CDR3 totals 13 residues. This CDR3 is CASRETANYGYTF. CDR3 in DNA: TGTGCCAGCCGTGAGACAGCTAACTATGGCTACACCTTC.

Here the CDR3 DNA reads TGTGCCAGCAGTCCCTCTGGGGCGAACGTCTACGAGCAGTACTTC. As protein: CASSPSGANVYEQYF. V gene TRBV11-2 combines with J gene TRBJ2-7, with D tentatively TRBD1 (5 bases). Trimming took 6 bases from V and 3 from J, leaving 18 bases between them. Per the germline V gene, CDR1 is SGHAT and CDR2 is FQNNGV. The CDR3 sequence is 15 residues long.

V and J are TRBV9 and TRBJ1-2; 9 bases line up with TRBD1. Germline trimming cut 4 bases from V and 5 bases from J; bases unmatched to any gene: 6. Germline V gene data show CDR1 as SGDLS and CDR2 as YYNGEE. This CDR3 comprises 14 residues. This CDR3 is CASSTRTGEYGYTF. In DNA, the CDR3 is TGTGCCAGCAGCACCCGGACAGGGGAGTATGGCTACACCTTC.

J is TRBJ2-3 and V is TRBV12-5; 7 nucleotides line up with TRBD2. V lost 5 bases to trimming and J lost 0 bases; unmatched junction nucleotides: 8. CDR3 length: 16 amino acids. In germline, CDR1 is LGHNT, CDR2 FRNRAP. The chain's CDR3 is CASGPGGRTSTDTQYF. The CDR3 nucleotides read TGTGCTAGTGGTCCGGGGGGACGGACTAGCACAGATACGCAGTATTTT.

The chain recombines TRBV6-1 with TRBJ2-5; D not resolved. Germline V CDR1 and CDR2: MNHNS, SASEGT. The CDR3 extends over 16 amino acids. The germline V and J ends were trimmed by 3 bases and 3 bases, with 17 bases remaining between them. DNA of the CDR3: TGTGCCAGCAGTGAGGCGACTCCCCCACGGAAAGAGACCCAGTACTTC. Translated: CASSEATPPRKETQYF.

DNA for the CDR3: TGTGCCATCAGGGGACAGGGCGGGGGCGAGCAGTACTTC. This gives the protein CAIRGQGGGEQYF. The chain couples TRBV10-3 to TRBJ2-7; 9 bases agree with TRBD1. Per germline, CDR1 ENHRY and CDR2 SYGVKD. The CDR3 extends over 13 amino acids. V lost 6 bases and J lost 6; bases outside the gene matches: 6.